The present T cell receptor beta chain was sequenced within a study of T cell changes during pregnancy in multiple sclerosis. The data were produced by immunoSEQ multiplex PCR, yet TCRdb's version contains in-frame clones alone and is incomplete. The profile shows tens of thousands of clones, roughly 84% of them singletons. This CDR3 region has 14 residues. Germline CDR1 SGHAT, CDR2 FQDESV (reference sequence). V trimming: 5 bases; J trimming: 4 bases; junction bases outside the gene matches: 3. The sample in question was CD8+ T cells from peripheral blood mononuclear cells, obtained after pregnancy. The sequence derives from a female donor with multiple sclerosis, enrolled in a pregnancy study. The chain employs TRBV11-1 and TRBJ2-2, with 8 bases fitting TRBD1. The CDR3, as DNA: TGTGCCAGCAGCCTCAGGGGGCTCACCGGGGAGCTGTTTTTT. It is translated as CASSLRGLTGELFF.